Listed below are T cell receptor beta chains from one sample, sequenced in a study of early T cells in non-severe SARS-CoV-2 infection. TCRdb reprocessed the 5' RACE reads with MiXCR, giving one entry per CDR3 protein. Of 55,000 to 70,000 distinct CDR3 sequences listed, more than 8.5% were seen once; the top ten hold 8.5% to 9.5%. Input material: whole blood. These receptors all stem from an adult who was a healthcare worker with PCR-confirmed SARS-CoV-2 infection or an uninfected control (not recorded which). CDR3s include the opening cysteine and the closing phenylalanine or tryptophan. The D gene is left open where the match is weak. Clone size appears in some rows only: once, few, many, or a class for an expanded clone.

>.|TRBV24-1|16|.|TRBJ1-1
TGTGCCACCAGTGATTTGACAGGGCGAGGGAACACTGAAGCTTTCTTT
CATSDLTGRGNTEAFF
>TRBD1|TRBV2|13|medium-sized|TRBJ2-1
TGTGCCAGCAGTTTCGGGACAGTCAATGAGCAGTTCTTC
CASSFGTVNEQFF
>TRBD1|TRBV5-1|15|few|TRBJ2-2
TGCGCCAGCAGACCAGGGGGTACTATGACCGGGGAGCTGTTTTTT
CASRPGGTMTGELFF
>.|TRBV14|14|.|TRBJ1-1
TGTGCCAGCAGCCAAGGCGGGGTCACGGCTGAAGCTTTCTTT
CASSQGGVTAEAFF
>TRBD2|TRBV7-2|15|.|TRBJ2-3
TGTGCCAGCAGCTTAGGAAGCGGGACCCCAGATACGCAGTATTTT
CASSLGSGTPDTQYF
>.|TRBV7-2|13|many|TRBJ2-5
TGTGCCAGCAGCTACCCGACGGGGCAGACCCAGTACTTC
CASSYPTGQTQYF
>.|TRBV6-6|12|few|TRBJ2-7
TGTGCCAGCAGTTACGTAGGGTGGGAGCAGTACTTC
CASSYVGWEQYF
>TRBD2|TRBV7-8|15|many|TRBJ2-1
TGTGCCAGCCGATCATGGACTAGTAGACAAAATGAGCAGTTCTTC
CASRSWTSRQNEQFF
>TRBD1|TRBV10-3|18|many|TRBJ2-7
TGTGCCATCAGTGGGGGACAGGCGGACGGACTCTACCTGAGGGAGCAGTACTTC
CAISGGQADGLYLREQYF
>TRBD2|TRBV11-2|15|many|TRBJ2-1
TGTGCCAGCAGCTTAAGCCTAGCGGGAGTTGGTGAGCAGTTCTTC
CASSLSLAGVGEQFF
>.|TRBV9|14|few|TRBJ2-2
TGTGCCAGCAGCGTAGAGTTGGTCGCCGGGGAGCTGTTTTTT
CASSVELVAGELFF
>.|TRBV7-2|15|few|TRBJ1-3
TGTGCCAGCAGCTTTGGCGGATACTCTGGAAACACCATATATTTT
CASSFGGYSGNTIYF
>TRBD2|TRBV7-2|13|.|TRBJ2-1
TGTGCCAGCAGTCCCACTAGCGGGAATGAGCAGTTCTTC
CASSPTSGNEQFF
>.|TRBV29-1|12|many|TRBJ2-3
TGCAGCGTTGGGGGGCAAACAGATACGCAGTATTTT
CSVGGQTDTQYF
>TRBD2|TRBV19|16|few|TRBJ2-1
TGTGCCAGTAGACCCCGCGGGACTAGCTCCTACAATGAGCAGTTCTTC
CASRPRGTSSYNEQFF